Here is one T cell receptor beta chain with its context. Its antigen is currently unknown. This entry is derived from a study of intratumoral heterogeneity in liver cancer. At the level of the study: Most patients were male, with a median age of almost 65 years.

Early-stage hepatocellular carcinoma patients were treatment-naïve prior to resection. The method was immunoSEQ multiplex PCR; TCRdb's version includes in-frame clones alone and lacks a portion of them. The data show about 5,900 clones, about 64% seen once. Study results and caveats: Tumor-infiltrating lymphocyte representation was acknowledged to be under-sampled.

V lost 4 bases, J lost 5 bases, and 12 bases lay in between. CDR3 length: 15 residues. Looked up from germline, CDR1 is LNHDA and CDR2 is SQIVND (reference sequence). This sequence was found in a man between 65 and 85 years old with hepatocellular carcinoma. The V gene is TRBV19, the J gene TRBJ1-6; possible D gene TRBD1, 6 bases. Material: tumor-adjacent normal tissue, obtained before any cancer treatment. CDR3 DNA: TGTGCCAGTAGTAGCGGACAGCGGAATAATTCACCCCTCCACTTT. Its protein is CASSSGQRNNSPLHF. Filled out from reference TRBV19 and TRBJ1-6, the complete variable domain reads DGGITQSPKYLFRKEGQNVTLSCEQNLNHDAMYWYRQDPGQGLRLIYYSQIVNDFQKGDIAEGYSVSREKKESFPLTVTSAQKNPTAFYLCASSSGQRNNSPLHFGNGTRLTVT.